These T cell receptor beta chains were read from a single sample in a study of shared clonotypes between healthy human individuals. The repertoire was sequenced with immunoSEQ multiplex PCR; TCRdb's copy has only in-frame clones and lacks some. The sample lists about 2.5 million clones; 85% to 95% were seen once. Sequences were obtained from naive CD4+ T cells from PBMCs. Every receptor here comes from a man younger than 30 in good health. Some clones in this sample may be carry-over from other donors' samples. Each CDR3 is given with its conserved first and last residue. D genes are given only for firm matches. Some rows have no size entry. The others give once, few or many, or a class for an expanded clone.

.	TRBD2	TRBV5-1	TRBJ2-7	CASSATGLAYEQYF	TGCGCCAGCAGCGCAACGGGACTAGCGTACGAGCAGTACTTC
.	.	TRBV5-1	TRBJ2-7	CASSPGAYEQYF	TGCGCCAGCAGTCCCGGGGCTTACGAGCAGTACTTC
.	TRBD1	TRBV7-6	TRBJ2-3	CATGDNRGVDTQYF	TGTGCCACCGGAGACAACAGGGGGGTGGATACGCAGTATTTT
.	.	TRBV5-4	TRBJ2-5	CASSLGLQETQYF	TGTGCCAGCAGCTTGGGGCTACAAGAGACCCAGTACTTC
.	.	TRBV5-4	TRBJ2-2	CASSSRDGNTGELFF	TGTGCCAGCAGCTCCCGGGACGGCAACACCGGGGAGCTGTTTTTT
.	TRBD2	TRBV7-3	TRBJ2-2	CASSFRLAPYTGELFF	TGTGCCAGCAGCTTTAGACTAGCGCCTTACACCGGGGAGCTGTTTTTT
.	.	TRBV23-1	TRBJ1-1	CASSQSPKNTEAFF	TGCGCCAGCAGTCAATCCCCTAAGAACACTGAAGCTTTCTTT
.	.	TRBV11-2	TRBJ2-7	CASSTGFPSREQYF	TGTGCCAGCAGCACCGGATTCCCGAGTCGAGAGCAGTACTTC
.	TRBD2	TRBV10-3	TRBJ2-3	CAIRSGTSGTDTQYF	TGTGCCATCAGATCCGGGACTAGCGGCACAGATACGCAGTATTTT
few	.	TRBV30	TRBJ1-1	CAWSVGVGSEAFF	TGTGCCTGGAGTGTAGGGGTGGGGAGTGAAGCTTTCTTT
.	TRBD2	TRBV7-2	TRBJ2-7	CASSLIGAGAYEQYF	TGTGCCAGCAGCTTGATTGGGGCGGGAGCCTACGAGCAGTACTTC
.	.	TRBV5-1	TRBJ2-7	CASSLDGTTAYEQYF	TGCGCCAGCAGCTTGGATGGGACCACGGCCTACGAGCAGTACTTC
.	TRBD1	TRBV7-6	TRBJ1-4	CASSLQGARGEKLFF	TGTGCCAGCAGCTTACAGGGGGCGCGAGGGGAAAAACTGTTTTTT
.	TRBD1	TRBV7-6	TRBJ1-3	CASSPRTGPRDTIYF	TGTGCCAGCAGCCCCAGGACAGGGCCTCGGGACACCATATATTTT
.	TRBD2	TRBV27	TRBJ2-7	CASSFLIGGMYEQYF	TGTGCCAGCAGTTTCCTAATCGGGGGGATGTACGAGCAGTACTTC
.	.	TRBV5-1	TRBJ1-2	CASGANYGYTF	TGCGCCAGCGGAGCGAACTATGGCTACACCTTC
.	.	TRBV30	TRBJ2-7	CAWSVTGTYEQYF	TGTGCCTGGAGTGTAACAGGCACCTACGAGCAGTACTTC
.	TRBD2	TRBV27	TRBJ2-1	CASSRLGTSGGDGQFF	TGTGCCAGCAGCCGACTCGGGACTAGCGGGGGGGATGGGCAGTTCTTC
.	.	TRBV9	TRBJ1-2	CASSVTDQSPLRYGYTF	TGTGCCAGCAGCGTAACTGATCAGAGCCCCCTCAGGTATGGCTACACCTTC
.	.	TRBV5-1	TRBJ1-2	CASSLGGGKYGYTF	TGCGCCAGCAGCTTGGGTGGAGGGAAATATGGCTACACCTTC
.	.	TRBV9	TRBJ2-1	CASSPSPGDEQFF	TGTGCCAGCAGCCCCTCCCCAGGGGATGAGCAGTTCTTC
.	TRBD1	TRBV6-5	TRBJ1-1	CASSYYHRGIGTEAFF	TGTGCCAGCAGTTACTACCACAGGGGAATCGGCACTGAAGCTTTCTTT
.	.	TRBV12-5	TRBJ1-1	CASGFAPGAGNTEAFF	TGTGCTAGTGGTTTCGCCCCGGGGGCCGGGAACACTGAAGCTTTCTTT
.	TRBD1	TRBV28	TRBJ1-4	CASSGTGDEKLFF	TGTGCCAGCAGCGGGACAGGCGATGAAAAACTGTTTTTT
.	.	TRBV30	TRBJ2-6	CAWGPRAGANVLTF	TGTGCCTGGGGTCCCAGGGCTGGGGCCAACGTCCTGACTTTC
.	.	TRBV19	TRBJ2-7	CASSIPSGHDEQYF	TGTGCCAGTAGTATTCCTTCCGGCCACGACGAGCAGTACTTC
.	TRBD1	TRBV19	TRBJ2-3	CASSIRDRDTQYF	TGTGCCAGTAGTATCCGGGACAGAGATACGCAGTATTTT
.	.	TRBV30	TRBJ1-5	CAWSPPGRPQHF	TGTGCCTGGAGTCCCCCGGGACGGCCCCAGCATTTT
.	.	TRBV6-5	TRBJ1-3	CASSYEPGPGNTIYF	TGTGCCAGCAGTTACGAACCGGGGCCTGGAAACACCATATATTTT
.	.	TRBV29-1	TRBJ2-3	CSVEGGSAGLATDTQYF	TGCAGCGTTGAAGGGGGGAGCGCGGGGCTCGCGACAGATACGCAGTATTTT
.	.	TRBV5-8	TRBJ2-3	CASSSLGLRTDTQYF	TGTGCCAGCAGCTCCTTGGGCTTGCGCACAGATACGCAGTATTTT
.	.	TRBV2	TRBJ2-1	CASKDEGNEQFF	TGTGCCAGCAAAGACGAGGGGAATGAGCAGTTCTTC
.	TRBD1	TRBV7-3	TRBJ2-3	CASSATGQGSPSSDTQYF	TGTGCCAGCAGCGCCACGGGACAGGGGTCCCCGTCGTCAGATACGCAGTATTTT
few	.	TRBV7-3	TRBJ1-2	CASSFQGGYGYTF	TGTGCCAGCAGCTTCCAGGGCGGCTATGGCTACACCTTC
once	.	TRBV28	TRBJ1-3	CASSPPGAYSGNTIYF	TGTGCCAGCAGCCCGCCAGGTGCCTACTCTGGAAACACCATATATTTT
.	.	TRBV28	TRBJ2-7	CASSEPTTAYYEQYF	TGTGCCAGCAGCGAACCAACGACAGCCTACTACGAGCAGTACTTC
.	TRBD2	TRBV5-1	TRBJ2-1	CASSSLGGTTSGRFSYNEQFF	TGCGCCAGCAGCTCCCTCGGAGGTACGACTAGCGGGAGGTTTTCCTACAATGAGCAGTTCTTC
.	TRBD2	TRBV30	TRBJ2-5	CAWSQGGSQETQYF	TGTGCCTGGAGTCAGGGAGGGTCCCAAGAGACCCAGTACTTC
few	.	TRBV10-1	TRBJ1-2	CASSPGTHYGYTF	TGCGCCAGCAGTCCCGGGACCCACTATGGCTACACCTTC